This T cell receptor (beta chain) was profiled in a study of blood T cell repertoires in COVID-19. In the study overall: From the United States, Italy and Spain came samples of acute and convalescent COVID-19. PBMCs, B-cell-depleted T cells, or T cells provided the cDNA or gDNA that made up the material.

Authors' methods: Estimated nucleated cell counts came from reference gene primer amplification. TCRdb's table, derived via immunoSEQ multiplex PCR, lists solely in-frame clones and lacks some. For V, J and clone size, that table is used; D and trimming come from the DNA. The sample has 100,000 to 110,000 clones; about 83% are singletons. Germline V lookup: CDR1 KGHSH, CDR2 LQKENI. The V end lost 1 base, the J end lost 0 bases, and 12 bases lay between the germline ends. CDR3 length: 17 amino acids. Sequenced material: peripheral blood. This chain uses TRBV18 with TRBJ2-2; D is uncertain. This clonotype originated in a human donor in a cohort sampled during active COVID-19. The CDR3 protein is CASSPRESYSNTGELFF. The CDR3 coding sequence is TGTGCCAGCTCACCACGCGAGAGCTATTCGAACACCGGGGAGCTGTTTTTT.